Sequencing of this TCR beta chain was carried out in a study of human T cells and chemical hapten exposure. TCRdb re-analysed the RACE reads in MiXCR, keeping a single row per CDR3 protein. The repertoire holds tens of thousands of distinct CDR3 sequences, with around 9% as singletons. Time point described: healthy volunteer bleed at 2 weeks. Unfractionated whole blood yielded total RNA. There are many counts of this clonotype. What it binds is not known. The V gene's germline CDR1 is KGHSH and CDR2 LQKENI. The CDR3 covers 10 residues. V was shortened by 3 bases and J by 6 bases, with 3 bases between the two germline ends. Study outcomes and limitations: With regard to DPC sensitization, TCRs above 1 in 1000 frequency did not change.

The sample comprised whole blood. The receptor was derived from a female donor in good health. Some clones in this sample may be carry-over from other donors' samples. V and J are TRBV18 and TRBJ2-7; D not resolved. CDR3 DNA sequence: TGTGCCAGCTCACCTGTCGAGCAGTACTTC. Its translation: CASSPVEQYF.